This T cell receptor (beta chain) originates from a study of CD8 T cells in ankylosing spondylitis. This clonotype has at least ten counts. TCRdb itself ran the 5' RACE reads through MiXCR, one entry per CDR3 protein. The data hold about 300,000 distinct CDR3 sequences, with under 14% observed a single time. There are 13 residues in the CDR3. Germline V CDR1 and CDR2: DFQATT, SNEGSKA (reference sequence). Trimming stripped 5 bases from V and 9 bases from J, with 19 bases between. The sequencing input was blood, either unsorted or a sorted T cell fraction (not recorded which). The V and J genes are TRBV20-1 and TRBJ1-1, with D perhaps matching TRBD1 (6 bases). The sequence was collected from a female donor with ankylosing spondylitis or in good health (not recorded which). CDR3 in amino acids: CSAGQGKAGKAFF. DNA for the CDR3: TGCAGTGCTGGCCAGGGGAAGGCGGGTAAAGCTTTCTTT.